This TCR beta chain was obtained from a study of response to subunit inactivated influenza vaccine listed by TCRdb under 2018. For context, the study as a whole: The study used deep quantitative T cell receptor repertoire profiling to track responses to a trivalent subunit inactivated influenza vaccine.

Libraries came from RT-PCR. Instrument on record: Illumina HiSeq 2500. The public reads were reprocessed in TCRdb via fastp at Q25 and MiXCR, keeping in-frame beta chains. Every entry covers one CDR3 protein and lists the most common genes and DNA from its rows. In this sample the table shows 200,000 to 300,000 distinct CDR3 sequences, about 12% of which occur a single time. 7.5% to 10% of the sample goes to the ten largest clones. Broad study findings and their caveats: It was suggested by the authors that each seasonal influenza vaccination may recruit only a limited number of new T cells.

V lost 4 bases and J lost 4 bases; the stretch between them is 8 bases long. From a lookup of the germline V gene (reference sequence), CDR1 and CDR2 are LNHNV and YYDKDF. Taken from cysteine to phenylalanine, the CDR3 has 12 residues. The DNA shown is the 36-base CDR3, in frame from base 1. This clonotype was seen more than once but under ten times. Its cognate antigen has yet to be identified. Per-base qualities were not stored, and no clone one base away is much larger. Rearrangement joined TRBV15 to TRBJ2-7, with a tentative D gene TRBD2 over 5 matching bases. The TCR was taken from a man aged 45 to 65 who received an inactivated influenza vaccine. Donor details come from another sample of the same person, matched by shared clones. The source was non-naive T cells sorted from PBMCs, collected less than 15 days before vaccination. Explained via the paper, the cell subset or site label denotes: memory T cell fraction. For the CDR3, the sequence is CATSKGGYEQYF. DNA sequence: TGTGCCACCAGCAAAGGAGGTTACGAGCAGTACTTC.